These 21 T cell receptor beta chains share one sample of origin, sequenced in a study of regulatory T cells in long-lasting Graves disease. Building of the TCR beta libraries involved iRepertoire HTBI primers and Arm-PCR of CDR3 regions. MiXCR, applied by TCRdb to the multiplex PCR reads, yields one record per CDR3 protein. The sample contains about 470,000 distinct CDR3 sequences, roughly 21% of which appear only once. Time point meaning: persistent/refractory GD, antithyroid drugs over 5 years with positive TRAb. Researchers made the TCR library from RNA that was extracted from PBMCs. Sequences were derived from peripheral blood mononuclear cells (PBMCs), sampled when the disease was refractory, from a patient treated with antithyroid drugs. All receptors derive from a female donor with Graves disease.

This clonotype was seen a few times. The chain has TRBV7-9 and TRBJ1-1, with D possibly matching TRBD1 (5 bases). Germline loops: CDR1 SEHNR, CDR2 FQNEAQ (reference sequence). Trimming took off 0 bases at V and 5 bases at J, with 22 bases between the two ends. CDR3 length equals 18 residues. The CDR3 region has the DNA TGTGCCAGCAGCTTAGCCCTCCCCCTCGGGGGTGCGGGAACTGAAGCTTTCTTT. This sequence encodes CASSLALPLGGAGTEAFF.

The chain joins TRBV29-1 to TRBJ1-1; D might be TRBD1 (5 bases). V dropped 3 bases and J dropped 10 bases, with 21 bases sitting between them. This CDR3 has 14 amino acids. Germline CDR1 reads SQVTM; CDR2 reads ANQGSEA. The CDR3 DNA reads TGCAGCGTTGAGCCTACAGGTGGCGACTGGGGAGCTTTCTTT. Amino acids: CSVEPTGGDWGAFF.

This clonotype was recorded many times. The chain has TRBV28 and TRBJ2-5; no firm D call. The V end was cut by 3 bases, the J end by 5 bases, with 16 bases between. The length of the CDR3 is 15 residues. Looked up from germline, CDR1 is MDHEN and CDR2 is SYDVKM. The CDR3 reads CASSFRGKEDETQYF. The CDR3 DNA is TGTGCCAGCAGTTTCCGTGGTAAGGAAGACGAGACCCAGTACTTC. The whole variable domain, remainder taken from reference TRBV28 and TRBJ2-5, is DVKVTQSSRYLVKRTGEKVFLECVQDMDHENMFWYRQDPGLGLRLIYFSYDVKMKEKGDIPEGYSVSREKKERFSLILESASTNQTSMYLCASSFRGKEDETQYFGPGTRLLVL.

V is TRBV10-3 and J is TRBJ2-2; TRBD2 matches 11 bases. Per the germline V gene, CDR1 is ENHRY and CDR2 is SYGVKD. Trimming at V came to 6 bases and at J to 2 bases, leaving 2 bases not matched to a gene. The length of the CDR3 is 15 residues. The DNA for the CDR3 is TGTGCCATCAGACTAGCGGGAGCTAACACCGGGGAGCTGTTTTTT. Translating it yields CAIRLAGANTGELFF.

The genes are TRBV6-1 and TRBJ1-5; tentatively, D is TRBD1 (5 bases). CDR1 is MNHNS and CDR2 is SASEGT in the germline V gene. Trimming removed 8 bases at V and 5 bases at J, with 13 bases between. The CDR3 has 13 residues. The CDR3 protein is CASSFLQDQPQHF. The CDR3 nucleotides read TGTGCCAGCTCCTTCTTACAGGATCAGCCCCAGCATTTT.

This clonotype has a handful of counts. CDR3 sequence reads: CAISTGQGNQPQHF. The CDR3 DNA reads as TGTGCCATCAGCACGGGACAGGGCAATCAGCCCCAGCATTTT. This chain joins TRBV10-3 and TRBJ1-5; 8 positions agree with TRBD1. This CDR3 contains 14 residues. The germline V gene encodes CDR1 ENHRY and CDR2 SYGVKD. The J segment lost 2 bases and the V segment lost 6 bases, leaving 3 bases of the junction unmatched.

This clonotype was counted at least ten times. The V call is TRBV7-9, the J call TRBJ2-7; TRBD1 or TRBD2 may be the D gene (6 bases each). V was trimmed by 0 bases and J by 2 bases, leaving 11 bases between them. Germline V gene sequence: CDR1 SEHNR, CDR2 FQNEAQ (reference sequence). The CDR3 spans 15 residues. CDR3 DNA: TGTGCCAGCAGCTTAGCGGGGGGCACTACCTACGAGCAGTACTTC. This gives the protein CASSLAGGTTYEQYF.

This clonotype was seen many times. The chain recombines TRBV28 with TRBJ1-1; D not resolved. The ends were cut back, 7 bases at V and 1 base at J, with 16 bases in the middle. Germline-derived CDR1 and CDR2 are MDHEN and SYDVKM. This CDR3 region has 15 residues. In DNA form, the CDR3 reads TGTGCCAGCACCCCCGCGGCGGCCGGGAACACTGAAGCTTTCTTT. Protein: CASTPAAAGNTEAFF.

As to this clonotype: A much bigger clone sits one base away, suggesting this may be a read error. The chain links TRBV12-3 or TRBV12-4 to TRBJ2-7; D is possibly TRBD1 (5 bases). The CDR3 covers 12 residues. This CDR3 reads CASGLQGIEQYF. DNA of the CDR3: TGTGCCAGCGGTTTGCAGGGAATAGAGCAGTACTTC.

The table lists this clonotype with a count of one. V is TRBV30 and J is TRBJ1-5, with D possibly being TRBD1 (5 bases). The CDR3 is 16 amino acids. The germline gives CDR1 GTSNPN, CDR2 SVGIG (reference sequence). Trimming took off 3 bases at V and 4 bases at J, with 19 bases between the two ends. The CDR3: CAWSRDSISTNQPQHF. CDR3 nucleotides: TGTGCCTGGAGCCGGGACTCAATTTCGACGAATCAGCCCCAGCATTTT.

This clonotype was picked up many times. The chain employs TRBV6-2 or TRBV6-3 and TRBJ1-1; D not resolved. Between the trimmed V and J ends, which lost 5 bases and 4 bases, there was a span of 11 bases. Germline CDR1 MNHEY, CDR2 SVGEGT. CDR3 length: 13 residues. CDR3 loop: CASSTTDGTEAFF. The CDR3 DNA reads TGTGCCAGCAGTACTACGGACGGCACTGAAGCTTTCTTT.

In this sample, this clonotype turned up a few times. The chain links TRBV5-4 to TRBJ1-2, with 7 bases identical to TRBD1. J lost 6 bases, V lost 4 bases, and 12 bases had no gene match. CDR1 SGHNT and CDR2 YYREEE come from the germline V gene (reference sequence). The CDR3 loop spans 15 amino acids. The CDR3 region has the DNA TGTGCCAGCAGCCCCGGACAGGTTGTACCCCATGGCTACACCTTC. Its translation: CASSPGQVVPHGYTF.

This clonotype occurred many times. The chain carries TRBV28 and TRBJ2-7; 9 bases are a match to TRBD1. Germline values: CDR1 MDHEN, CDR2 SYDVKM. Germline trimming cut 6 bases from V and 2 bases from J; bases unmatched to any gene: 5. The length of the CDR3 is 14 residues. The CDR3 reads CASRSGQGPYEQYF. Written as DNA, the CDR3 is TGTGCCAGCAGGTCGGGACAGGGACCCTACGAGCAGTACTTC.

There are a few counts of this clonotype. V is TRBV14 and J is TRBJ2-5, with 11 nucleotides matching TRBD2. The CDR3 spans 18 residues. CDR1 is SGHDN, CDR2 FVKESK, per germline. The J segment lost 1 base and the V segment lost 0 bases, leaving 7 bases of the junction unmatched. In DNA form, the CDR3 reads TGTGCCAGCAGCCAAGACCCGTGGACTAGCGGGTTCCAAGAGACCCAGTACTTC. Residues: CASSQDPWTSGFQETQYF.

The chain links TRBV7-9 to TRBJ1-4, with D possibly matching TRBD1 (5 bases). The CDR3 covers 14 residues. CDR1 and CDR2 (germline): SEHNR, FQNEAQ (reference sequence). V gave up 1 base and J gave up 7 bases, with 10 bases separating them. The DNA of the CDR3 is TGTGCCAGCAGCTTAGTTATTAGGGGTGAAAAACTGTTTTTT. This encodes CASSLVIRGEKLFF.

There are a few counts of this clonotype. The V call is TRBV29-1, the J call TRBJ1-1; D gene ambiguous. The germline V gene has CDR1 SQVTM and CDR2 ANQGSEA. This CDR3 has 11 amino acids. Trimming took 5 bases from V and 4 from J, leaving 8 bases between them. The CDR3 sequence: CSVPSTTEAFF. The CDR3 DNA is TGCAGCGTTCCGTCCACCACTGAAGCTTTCTTT.

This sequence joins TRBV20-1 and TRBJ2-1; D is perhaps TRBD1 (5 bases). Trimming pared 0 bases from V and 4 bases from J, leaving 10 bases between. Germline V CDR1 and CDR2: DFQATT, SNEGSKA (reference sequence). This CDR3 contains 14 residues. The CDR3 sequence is CSARDRVRYNEQFF. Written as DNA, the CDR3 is TGCAGTGCTAGAGACAGGGTTAGGTACAATGAGCAGTTCTTC.

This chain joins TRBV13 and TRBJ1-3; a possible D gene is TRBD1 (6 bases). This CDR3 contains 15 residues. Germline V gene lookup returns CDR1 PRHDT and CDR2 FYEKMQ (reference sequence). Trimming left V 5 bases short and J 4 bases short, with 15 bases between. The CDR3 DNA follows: TGTGCCAGCAGCCCCCCGGGGGCGAGAGGAAACACCATATATTTT. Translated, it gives CASSPPGARGNTIYF.

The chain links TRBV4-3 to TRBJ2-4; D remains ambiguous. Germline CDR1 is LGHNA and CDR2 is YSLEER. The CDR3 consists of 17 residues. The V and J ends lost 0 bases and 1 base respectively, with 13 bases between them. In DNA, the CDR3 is TGCGCCAGCAGCCAAGAGTTATCTGCACAGGCCAAAAACATTCAGTACTTC. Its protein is CASSQELSAQAKNIQYF.

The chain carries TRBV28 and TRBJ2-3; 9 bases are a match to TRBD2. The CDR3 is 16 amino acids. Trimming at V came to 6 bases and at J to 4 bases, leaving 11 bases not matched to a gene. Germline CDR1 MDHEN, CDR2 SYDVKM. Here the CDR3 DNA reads TGTGCCAGCAGCTTAACTGGGCTAGCGGGGTCAGATACGCAGTATTTT. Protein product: CASSLTGLAGSDTQYF.

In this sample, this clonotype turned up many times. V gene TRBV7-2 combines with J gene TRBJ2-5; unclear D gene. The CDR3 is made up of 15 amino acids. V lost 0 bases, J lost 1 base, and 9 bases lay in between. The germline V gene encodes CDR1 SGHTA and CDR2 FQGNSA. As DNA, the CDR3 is TGTGCCAGCAGCTTAGCGGCTGAGCTCCAAGAGACCCAGTACTTC. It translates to CASSLAAELQETQYF.